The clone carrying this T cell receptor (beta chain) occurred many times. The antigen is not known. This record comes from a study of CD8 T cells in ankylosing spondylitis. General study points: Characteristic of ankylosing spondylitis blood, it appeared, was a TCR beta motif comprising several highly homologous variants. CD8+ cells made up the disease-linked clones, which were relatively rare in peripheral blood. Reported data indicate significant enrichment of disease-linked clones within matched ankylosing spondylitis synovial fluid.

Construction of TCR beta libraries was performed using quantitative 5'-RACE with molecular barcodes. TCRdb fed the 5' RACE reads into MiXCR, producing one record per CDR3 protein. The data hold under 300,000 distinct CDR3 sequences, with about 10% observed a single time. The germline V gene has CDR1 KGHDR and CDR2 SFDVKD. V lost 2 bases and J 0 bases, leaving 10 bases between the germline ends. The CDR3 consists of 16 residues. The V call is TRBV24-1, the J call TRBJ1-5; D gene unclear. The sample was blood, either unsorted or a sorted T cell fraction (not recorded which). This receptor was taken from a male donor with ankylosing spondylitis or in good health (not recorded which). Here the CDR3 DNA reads TGTGCCACCAGTGATTCCGGACGGAGTAGCAATCAGCCCCAGCATTTT. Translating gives CATSDSGRSSNQPQHF.